This T cell receptor (beta chain) was identified during a study of blood T cell repertoires in COVID-19. Study-wide background: Spain, Italy and the United States supplied samples that represented acute and convalescent COVID-19. PBMCs, B-cell-depleted T cells, or T cells were the source of the cDNA or gDNA that made up the material.

Method: immunoSEQ multiplex PCR; TCRdb's copy keeps in-frame clones and lacks some. Of some 190,000 clones listed, 75% to 90% are singletons. This TCR was sampled from a man in his fifties or sixties with acute or convalescent COVID-19. Source material: peripheral blood.

The CDR3 DNA reads TGTGCCAGCAGTCCAGGACTAGCGGTCCACGAGCAGTACTTC. It yields the protein CASSPGLAVHEQYF. The chain carries TRBV7-9 and TRBJ2-7, with 10 bases aligning to TRBD2. The germline CDR1 and CDR2 sequences are SEHNR and FQNEAQ (reference sequence). Trimming removed 6 bases from V and 5 bases from J; junction bases left unmatched: 7. CDR3 size: 14 residues.